The following is a T cell receptor beta chain sequence with its context. Profiling that covered TCR beta VDJ and CDR3 relied on genomic DNA as its template. TCRdb called the reads again in MiXCR, with one record for every CDR3 protein. In the table there are approximately 470,000 distinct CDR3 sequences, around 33% of which are singletons. The authors sequenced patients whose flow cytometry had shown CD8+CD57+ cell expansion. Diagnosis of severe acquired aplastic anemia applied to all patients. These data belong to a study of CD8+CD57+ T cells in acquired aplastic anemia. As for the study in general: Average DNA yield from sorted CD4+ and CD8+ cells was around 3 ug.

The germline V gene has CDR1 SGHAT and CDR2 FQNNGV. The ends were cut back, 4 bases at V and 0 bases at J, with 13 bases in the middle. This CDR3 is built from 15 residues. Sequencing used sorted CD4+, CD8+, or CD8+CD57+ T cells (not recorded which) from PBMCs. The V call is TRBV11-2, the J call TRBJ2-7; D unresolved. This clonotype originated in a human donor with aplastic anemia. As DNA, the CDR3 is TGTGCCAGCAGCTATATAGCTGATAGCTCCTACGAGCAGTACTTC. Encoded protein: CASSYIADSSYEQYF.